The 29 T cell receptor beta chains below all came from one sample that was sequenced in a study of blood T cells in healthy people across ages. With a J-beta primer mix and a sample-barcoded 5' primer, a second PCR ran 7 to 11 cycles. TCRdb itself ran the 5' RACE reads through MiXCR, one entry per CDR3 protein. The sample carries 700,000 to 950,000 distinct CDR3 sequences, about three fifths recorded once. Material: blood. The receptor set was obtained from a young man in good health.

V and J are TRBV6-6 and TRBJ2-7; D could derive from TRBD1 or TRBD2 (6 bases each). The ends were cut back, 11 bases at V and 2 bases at J, with 16 bases in the middle. CDR3 length: 13 amino acids. The germline CDR1 and CDR2 sequences are MNHNY and SVGAGI (reference sequence). CDR3 residues: CAPFRGQTYEQYF. The CDR3 bases are TGTGCCCCGTTTCGGGGGCAGACCTACGAGCAGTACTTC.

This clonotype was detected a few times. The rearrangement joins TRBV6-5 to TRBJ2-7, with TRBD1 matching 10 bases. Germline V lookup: CDR1 MNHEY, CDR2 SVGAGI. V lost 2 bases to trimming and J lost 4 bases; unmatched junction nucleotides: 5. The CDR3 is made up of 15 amino acids. The CDR3 region has the DNA TGTGCCAGCAGTTACCAGGGACAGGGGATGTACGAGCAGTACTTC. Protein: CASSYQGQGMYEQYF.

This clonotype was detected once. The chain has TRBV29-1 and TRBJ1-1; weak D call: TRBD1 (6 bases). The V end lost 7 bases, the J end lost 1 base, and 16 bases lay between the germline ends. In germline, CDR1 is SQVTM, CDR2 ANQGSEA. The CDR3 length is 14 residues. The CDR3 DNA reads as TGCAGCGCGAGTTTGGCACAGGGGAACACTGAAGCTTTCTTT. Residues: CSASLAQGNTEAFF. The full variable domain, with the rest looked up from reference TRBV29-1 and TRBJ1-1, is SAVISQKPSRDICQRGTSLTIQCQVDSQVTMMFWYRQQPGQSLTLIATANQGSEATYESGFVIDKFPISRPNLTFSTLTVSNMSPEDSSIYLCSASLAQGNTEAFFGQGTRLTVV.

The chain recombines TRBV7-2 with TRBJ2-7; the match to TRBD2 covers 15 bases. After removal of 5 bases from V and 9 bases from J, the junction contained 11 bases not matched to a gene. This CDR3 region has 16 residues. Germline lookup yields CDR1 SGHTA and CDR2 FQGNSA. In DNA, the CDR3 is TGTGCCAGCAGCCCTGGACTAGCGGGAGGGGGTACGGCGCAGTACTTC. This translates into CASSPGLAGGGTAQYF.

This chain uses TRBV12-3 or TRBV12-4 with TRBJ2-4; D might be TRBD1 (5 bases). The J call could be wrong; TRBJ2-7 is a better fit for the DNA end. The CDR3 runs to 13 residues. CDR3 in amino acids: CASSLAQVYEQYF. The CDR3 DNA reads as TGTGCCAGCAGTTTAGCACAGGTCTACGAGCAGTACTTC.

The chain couples TRBV9 to TRBJ1-1, with TRBD1 as a possible D gene (5 bases). Deletions cut 0 bases from V and 11 bases from J, with 14 bases between. The CDR3 totals 13 residues. CDR1 is SGDLS and CDR2 is YYNGEE in the germline V gene. In DNA form, the CDR3 reads TGTGCCAGCAGCGTAGCCGGAGGGGATGTCGCTTTCTTT. Its translation is CASSVAGGDVAFF.

V usage is TRBV6-5 and J usage is TRBJ2-5; unclear D gene. Looked up from germline, CDR1 is MNHEY and CDR2 is SVGAGI. V lost 2 bases to trimming and J lost 5 bases, with 12 bases between them. The CDR3 runs to 14 residues. CDR3 residues: CASSYSTFEETQYF. CDR3 coding DNA: TGTGCCAGCAGTTACAGCACATTTGAGGAGACCCAGTACTTC.

V usage is TRBV20-1 and J usage is TRBJ2-1, with unresolved D. The end of the DNA fits TRBJ2-7 better, so the J call may be wrong. There are 14 residues in the CDR3. Per germline, CDR1 DFQATT and CDR2 SNEGSKA (reference sequence). In DNA form, the CDR3 reads TGCAGTGCTAGAGATCGGTTCAGGCACAATGAGCAGTACTTC. It translates to CSARDRFRHNEQYF.

This clonotype appeared once. The CDR3 does not close with the conserved phenylalanine or tryptophan, likely indicating a read error. The chain is built from TRBV7-9 and TRBJ2-6, with TRBD1 matching over 9 bases. Germline-derived CDR1 and CDR2 are SEHNR and FQNEAQ (reference sequence). The CDR3 covers 19 residues. The chain's CDR3 is CVIGTGQGNQPSGANVLTS. The CDR3 DNA is TGTGTAATTGGGACGGGACAGGGAAACCAGCCTTCTGGGGCCAACGTCCTGACTTCC.

The chain recombines TRBV5-4 with TRBJ2-7; a weak D match, TRBD2 (5 bases). CDR1 and CDR2 (germline): SGHNT, YYREEE (reference sequence). The CDR3 sequence is 13 residues long. Trimming left V 4 bases short and J 7 bases short, with 15 bases between. The CDR3 region is CASSLETSGEQYF. CDR3 DNA: TGTGCCAGCAGCCTCGAAACGTCGGGGGAGCAGTACTTC.

This chain connects TRBV5-1 to TRBJ2-7; D may be TRBD1 (5 bases). Near its end, the DNA agrees better with TRBJ2-5, so the J call may be wrong. Looked up from germline, CDR1 is SGHRS and CDR2 is YFSETQ. This CDR3 comprises 14 residues. DNA for the CDR3: TGCGCCAGCAGTGTTTCAGGGCAGGGAGAGACCCAGTACTTC. Translating gives CASSVSGQGETQYF.

A few counts support this clonotype. The chain couples TRBV12-3 or TRBV12-4 to TRBJ1-2, with 10 nucleotides matching TRBD1. The CDR3 is 13 amino acids. J gave up 11 bases and V 5 bases, and 8 bases lay outside the gene matches. The CDR3 protein is CASSRDRGSLYTF. In nucleotides, the CDR3 is TGTGCCAGCAGTCGGGACAGGGGTAGCTTATACACCTTC.

This clonotype turned up a few times. The genes are TRBV6-4 and TRBJ1-1, with TRBD1 matching over 9 bases. The V and J ends lost 5 bases and 5 bases, in that order; junction bases with no gene match: 3. CDR3 size: 13 residues. CDR1 and CDR2 from the germline V gene are MRHNA and SNTAGT. Written as DNA, the CDR3 is TGTGCCAGCAGTAAGGGACAGGGTACTGAAGCTTTCTTT. Its protein product is CASSKGQGTEAFF.

This clonotype was counted a few times. The chain has TRBV20-1 and TRBJ1-5; D gene ambiguous. The CDR3 sequence is 14 residues long. V was clipped by 3 bases and J by 2 bases, with 11 bases between them. CDR1 and CDR2 (germline): DFQATT, SNEGSKA (reference sequence). CDR3 amino acids: CSASAAGGNQPQHF. The CDR3, as DNA: TGCAGTGCTAGTGCCGCGGGAGGCAATCAGCCCCAGCATTTT.

This clonotype was counted between two and nine times. V and J are TRBV15 and TRBJ2-4; D unresolved. Trimming stripped 3 bases from V and 7 bases from J, with 10 bases between. The CDR3 runs to 13 residues. Germline-derived CDR1 and CDR2 are LNHNV and YYDKDF (reference sequence). CDR3: CATSRDPGNIQYF. CDR3 DNA: TGTGCCACCAGCAGGGATCCTGGGAACATTCAGTACTTC.

The chain couples TRBV7-9 to TRBJ2-1; TRBD2 is a possible D gene (5 bases). This CDR3 is 13 amino acids long. Germline CDR1 reads SEHNR; CDR2 reads FQNEAQ (reference sequence). V lost 8 bases to trimming and J lost 9 bases, with 17 bases between them. The CDR3, as DNA: TGTGCCAGCCTCCTAGCCCCGTATGGTGAGCAGTTCTTC. Its protein is CASLLAPYGEQFF.

V gene TRBV4-3 combines with J gene TRBJ2-4; 7 bases line up with TRBD2. From germline, CDR1 is LGHNA and CDR2 YSLEER. V gave up 1 base and J gave up 4 bases; unmatched junction bases: 7. The CDR3 is made up of 16 amino acids. CDR3 bases: TGCGCCAGCAGCCAAGTAGTGGGAGGGCCGAAAAACATTCAGTACTTC. This encodes CASSQVVGGPKNIQYF.

V and J are TRBV7-8 and TRBJ2-7; 9 bases are a match to TRBD2. Germline values: CDR1 SGHVS, CDR2 FQNEAQ. The CDR3 totals 13 residues. J lost 3 bases, V lost 10 bases, and 7 bases had no gene match. The DNA of the CDR3 is TGTGCCACCCGACTAGCGGAGAGCTACGAGCAGTACTTC. Its protein product is CATRLAESYEQYF.

This sequence joins TRBV6-1 and TRBJ1-3; a possible D gene is TRBD1 (6 bases). The ends were cut back, 9 bases at V and 4 bases at J, with 13 bases in the middle. The CDR3 covers 13 residues. In germline, CDR1 is MNHNS, CDR2 SASEGT. The CDR3 DNA is TGTGCCAGTTGGGACATCGGGGGAAACACCATATATTTT. Translation: CASWDIGGNTIYF.

The genes are TRBV7-2 and TRBJ2-5, with 7 bases matching TRBD1. CDR3 length equals 15 residues. The J segment lost 1 base and the V segment lost 7 bases, leaving 9 bases of the junction unmatched. Germline CDR1 and CDR2: SGHTA and FQGNSA. CDR3 nucleotides: TGTGCCAGCATCCATAGGACAGGTCCCCAAGAGACCCAGTACTTC. It encodes CASIHRTGPQETQYF. The entire variable domain, with the rest obtained from reference TRBV7-2 and TRBJ2-5, is as follows: GAGVSQSPSNKVTEKGKDVELRCDPISGHTALYWYRQSLGQGLEFLIYFQGNSAPDKSGLPSDRFSAERTGGSVSTLTIQRTQQEDSAVYLCASIHRTGPQETQYFGPGTRLLVL.

In its sample, this clonotype was seen a few times. The chain joins TRBV10-3 to TRBJ2-6; no firm D call. Germline CDR1 reads ENHRY; CDR2 reads SYGVKD. The CDR3 consists of 12 residues. With 5 bases removed from V and 2 bases from J, the gap between germline ends came to 1 base. For the CDR3, the DNA is TGTGCCATCAGTACTGGGGCCAACGTCCTGACTTTC. Translation gives CAISTGANVLTF.

This chain uses TRBV4-3 with TRBJ2-1, with 8 bases that match TRBD2. Trimming cost V 4 bases and J 4 bases; bases outside gene matches: 9. The CDR3 sequence is 16 residues long. The germline CDR1 and CDR2 sequences are LGHNA and YSLEER. CDR3 region: CASSLTNQRGYNEQFF. The CDR3 DNA sequence: TGCGCCAGCAGCCTCACAAACCAGCGGGGGTACAATGAGCAGTTCTTC.

A note on this clonotype: Given a much more abundant clone one base away, this may be a read error. This sequence joins TRBV6-6 and TRBJ2-4; 9 nucleotides agree with TRBD1. Near its end, the DNA agrees better with TRBJ2-7, so the J call may be wrong. The germline gives CDR1 MNHNY, CDR2 SVGAGI (reference sequence). This CDR3 has 15 amino acids. CDR3 sequence reads: CASRQGAVEFREQYF. CDR3 sequence (DNA): TGTGCCAGCAGACAGGGGGCTGTAGAGTTCCGCGAGCAGTACTTC.

This clonotype was counted between two and nine times. The chain joins TRBV29-1 to TRBJ2-7, with 9 bases matching TRBD1. Germline V gene sequence: CDR1 SQVTM, CDR2 ANQGSEA. The ends lost 2 bases at V and 1 base at J; junction bases unmatched: 9. CDR3 size: 16 residues. The CDR3 protein is CSVEFLSGQGSYEQYF. The CDR3 DNA reads TGCAGCGTTGAATTCCTTTCGGGACAGGGATCCTACGAGCAGTACTTC.

The V gene is TRBV20-1, the J gene TRBJ2-1; 9 bases agree with TRBD2. In germline, CDR1 is DFQATT, CDR2 SNEGSKA (reference sequence). Trimming cost V 6 bases and J 13 bases; bases outside gene matches: 16. The CDR3 is 14 residues long. CDR3 coding DNA: TGCAGTGCGCAGCGACTAGCGGAAAAAGAGACCCAGTTCTTC. Translating it yields CSAQRLAEKETQFF.

V is TRBV6-5 and J is TRBJ2-6; TRBD1 agrees at 7 bases. The CDR3 spans 14 residues. Germline assignment: CDR1 MNHEY and CDR2 SVGAGI. V shed 5 bases, J shed 2 bases, and the junction held 0 bases outside the gene matches. CDR3: CASSTGAGANVLTF. CDR3 sequence (DNA): TGTGCCAGCAGTACAGGGGCTGGGGCCAACGTCCTGACTTTC.

The CDR3 bases are TGTGCCAGCAGACCGGACTACTACGAGCAGTACTTC. It translates to CASRPDYYEQYF. The chain is built from TRBV6-2 or TRBV6-3 and TRBJ2-7, with a tentative D call TRBD2 (6 bases). CDR3 length: 12 residues. Trimming took off 6 bases at V and 3 bases at J, with 9 bases between the two ends. From germline, CDR1 is MNHEY and CDR2 SVGEGT.

Worth noting for this clonotype: Possible read error: a much larger clone is one base away. This chain links TRBV11-2 with TRBJ2-5; TRBD1 agrees at 9 bases. In germline, CDR1 is SGHAT, CDR2 FQNNGV. The CDR3 is 15 amino acids. CDR3 in amino acids: CTSSPRTGEGETQYF. The CDR3 bases are TGTACCAGCAGCCCACGGACAGGGGAGGGGGAGACCCAGTACTTC.

A word on this clonotype: One end of the junction does not line up with germline, which may come from a read error. The CDR3 DNA sequence: TGCACCAGCAGCCAAGACAGCTCAGGAGCGTACGAGCAGTACTTC. It yields the protein CTSSQDSSGAYEQYF. The chain has TRBV4-3 and TRBJ2-7, with D possibly matching TRBD1 (5 bases). CDR1 is LGHNA, CDR2 YSLEER, per germline. The length of the CDR3 is 15 residues.